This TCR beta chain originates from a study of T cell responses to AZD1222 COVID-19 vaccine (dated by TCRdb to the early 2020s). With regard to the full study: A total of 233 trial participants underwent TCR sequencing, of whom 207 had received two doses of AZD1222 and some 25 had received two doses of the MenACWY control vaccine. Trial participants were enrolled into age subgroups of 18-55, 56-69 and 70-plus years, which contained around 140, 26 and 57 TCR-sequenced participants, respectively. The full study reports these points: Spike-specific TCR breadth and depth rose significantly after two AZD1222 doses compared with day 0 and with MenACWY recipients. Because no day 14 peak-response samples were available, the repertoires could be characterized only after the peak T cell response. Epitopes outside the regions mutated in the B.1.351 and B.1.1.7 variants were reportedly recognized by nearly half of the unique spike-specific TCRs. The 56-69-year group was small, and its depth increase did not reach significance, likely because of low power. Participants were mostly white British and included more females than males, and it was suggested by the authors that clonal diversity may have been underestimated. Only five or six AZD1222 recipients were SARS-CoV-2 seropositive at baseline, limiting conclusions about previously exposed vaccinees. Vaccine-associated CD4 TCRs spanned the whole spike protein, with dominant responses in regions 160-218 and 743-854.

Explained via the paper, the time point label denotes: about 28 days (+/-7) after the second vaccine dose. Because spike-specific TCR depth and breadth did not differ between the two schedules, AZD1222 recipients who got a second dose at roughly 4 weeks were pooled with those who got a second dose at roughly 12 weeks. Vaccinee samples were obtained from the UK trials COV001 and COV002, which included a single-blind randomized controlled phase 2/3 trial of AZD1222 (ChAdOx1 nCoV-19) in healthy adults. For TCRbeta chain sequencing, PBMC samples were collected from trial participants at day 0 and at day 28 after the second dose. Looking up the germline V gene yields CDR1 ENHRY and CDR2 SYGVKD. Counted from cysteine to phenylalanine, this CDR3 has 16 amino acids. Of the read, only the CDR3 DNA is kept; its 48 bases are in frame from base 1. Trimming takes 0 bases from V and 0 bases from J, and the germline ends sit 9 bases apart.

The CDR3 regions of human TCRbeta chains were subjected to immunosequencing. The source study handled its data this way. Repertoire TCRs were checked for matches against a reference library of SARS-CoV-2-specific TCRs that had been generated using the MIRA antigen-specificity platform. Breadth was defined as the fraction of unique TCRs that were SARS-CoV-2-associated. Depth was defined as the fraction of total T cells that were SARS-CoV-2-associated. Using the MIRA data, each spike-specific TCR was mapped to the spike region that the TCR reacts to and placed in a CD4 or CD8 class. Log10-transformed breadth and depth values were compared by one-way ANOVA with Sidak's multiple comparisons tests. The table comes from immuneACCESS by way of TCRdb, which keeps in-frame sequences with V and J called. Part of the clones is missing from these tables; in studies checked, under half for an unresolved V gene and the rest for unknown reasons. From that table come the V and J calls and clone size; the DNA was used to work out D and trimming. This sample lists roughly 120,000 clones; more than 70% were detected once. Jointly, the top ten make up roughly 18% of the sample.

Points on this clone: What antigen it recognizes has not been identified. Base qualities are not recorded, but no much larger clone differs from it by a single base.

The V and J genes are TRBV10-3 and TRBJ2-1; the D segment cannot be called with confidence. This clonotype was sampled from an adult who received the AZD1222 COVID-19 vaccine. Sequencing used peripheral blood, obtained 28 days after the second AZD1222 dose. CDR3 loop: CAISESGASSYNEQFF. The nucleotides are TGTGCCATCAGTGAGTCGGGCGCTAGCTCCTACAATGAGCAGTTCTTC.